This T cell receptor beta chain originates from a study of T cell responses to AZD1222 COVID-19 vaccine. TCRdb's copy holds only in-frame clones and misses some; the assay was immunoSEQ multiplex PCR. The data hold about 190,000 clones, with roughly 90% observed a single time. V gave up 0 bases and J gave up 0 bases, with 4 bases separating them. Germline assignment: CDR1 ENHRY and CDR2 SYGVKD. The CDR3 contains 14 residues. Of note for this clone: Its specificity is not known.

Study-wide findings and caveats: Of spike-specific TCRs, nearly half reportedly target regions left unmutated in variants. Clonal diversity may have been underestimated in mostly white British donors. At baseline, just five to seven AZD1222 recipients tested seropositive.

The chain employs TRBV10-3 and TRBJ2-3; D uncertain. The clonotype originates from an adult in good health. The sample consisted of peripheral blood, taken on day 0 of AZD1222 vaccination. The CDR3 protein is CAISESASTDTQYF. For the CDR3, the DNA is TGTGCCATCAGTGAGTCCGCAAGCACAGATACGCAGTATTTT.